The present T cell receptor beta chain was sequenced within a study of tumor-infiltrating lymphocytes in primary liver carcinoma. The study's findings and limits: No more than about 8-24% of top clones could be seen in all five tumor regions.

A remark on this clonotype: The antigen is undetermined. The conserved phenylalanine or tryptophan is not found at the CDR3 terminus, so this likely reflects a read error.

Total RNA and DNA came together from 20-30 mg of bulk tissue without cell sorting. Surgery removed the patients' primary liver carcinoma. CDR1 and CDR2 (germline): MNHEY, SVGAGI. V lost 5 bases and J lost 9; bases outside the gene matches: 9. The CDR3 is 14 residues long. Priming with a constant-region primer yielded TCR beta cDNA from 450 to 550 ng total RNA. It was through three nested multiplex PCR rounds of slightly modified ARM-PCR that TCR beta libraries arose. It was with TRBV1-TRBV30 forward primers and a C-beta reverse primer that the first two PCR rounds were run, at roughly 10 cycles each. TCRdb re-analysed the multiplex PCR reads in MiXCR, keeping a single row per CDR3 protein. The table shows tens of thousands of distinct CDR3 sequences, with 71% occurring only once.

The sequencing sample was made of liver tumor tissue from sampling region 4. Subset indicated: tumor region T4, right-lateral pole. V and J are TRBV6-5 and TRBJ2-1; TRBD2 agrees at 8 bases. This TCR was recovered from a man aged 40-49 years with primary liver carcinoma and hepatitis B virus infection. This CDR3 reads CASSRSGLVGEQFS. The CDR3 bases are TGTGCCAGCAGTCGATCGGGACTAGTTGGTGAGCAGTTCTCC.